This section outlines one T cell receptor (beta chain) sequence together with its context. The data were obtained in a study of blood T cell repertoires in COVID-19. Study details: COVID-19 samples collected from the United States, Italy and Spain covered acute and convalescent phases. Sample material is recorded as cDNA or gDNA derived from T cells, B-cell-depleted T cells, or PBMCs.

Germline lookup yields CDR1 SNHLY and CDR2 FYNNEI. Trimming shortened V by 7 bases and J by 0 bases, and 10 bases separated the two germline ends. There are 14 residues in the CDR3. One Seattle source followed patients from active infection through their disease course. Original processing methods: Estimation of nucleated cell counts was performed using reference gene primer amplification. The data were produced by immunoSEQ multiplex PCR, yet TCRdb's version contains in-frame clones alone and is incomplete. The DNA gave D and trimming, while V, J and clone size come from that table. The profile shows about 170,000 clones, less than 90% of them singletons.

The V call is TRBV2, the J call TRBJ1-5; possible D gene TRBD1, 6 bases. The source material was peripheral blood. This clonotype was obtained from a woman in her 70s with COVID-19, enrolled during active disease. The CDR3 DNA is TGTGCCAGCAAGGACAGAAATAGCAATCAGCCCCAGCATTTT. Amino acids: CASKDRNSNQPQHF.